This T cell receptor (beta chain) was identified in a study of T cell repertoires in cytomegalovirus infection. For the study at large: Public signatures in TCR beta pointed to CMV infection and matching HLA type. Study findings and constraints: There were HLA-C-restricted CMV-specific TCR beta clonotypes dominating the ex vivo response.

Germline V lookup: CDR1 SGHTA, CDR2 FQGTGA. V lost 5 bases and J 4 bases, leaving 15 bases between the germline ends. The CDR3 runs to 15 residues. Many counts were recorded for this clonotype. No antigen is known for it. MiXCR was run by TCRdb on the reads, yielding one entry per CDR3 protein. The data hold roughly 500,000 distinct CDR3 sequences, with 16% observed a single time. The origin of this receptor is a human donor in good health (CMV status not recorded). Some clones in this sample may be carry-over from other donors' samples. This chain connects TRBV7-3 to TRBJ2-1, with D perhaps TRBD1 (6 bases). Sequencing was performed on CD8+ T cells from PBMCs. CDR3: CASSRSTGIYNEQFF. CDR3 sequence (DNA): TGTGCCAGCAGCCGAAGCACAGGGATTTACAATGAGCAGTTCTTC. The full variable domain, completed using reference TRBV7-3 and TRBJ2-1, is GAGVSQTPSNKVTEKGKYVELRCDPISGHTALYWYRQSLGQGPEFLIYFQGTGAADDSGLPNDRFFAVRPEGSVSTLKIQRTERGDSAVYLCASSRSTGIYNEQFFGPGTRLTVL.